This entry concerns a single TCR beta chain. Antigen unknown. The data were taken from a study of Ad26.COV2.S vaccination and SARS-CoV-2 variants. The study, taken as a whole, reports: Participants in the vaccine arm had higher spike-specific TCR breadth; placebo recipients had lower. The TCR-based breadth and depth measures might underestimate overall T cell responses.

Trimming removed 6 bases from V and 4 bases from J, with 21 bases in between. The CDR3 is made up of 15 amino acids. From germline, CDR1 is SQVTM and CDR2 ANQGSEA. As to treatment: around 19 received Ad26.COV2.S at low or high dose, single or two shots; roughly 5 received placebo; per-sample allocation not given. Each sample was drawn 63 days after the first injection (of vaccine or placebo). Clones were sequenced by immunoSEQ multiplex PCR, and TCRdb holds only the in-frame ones, with some missing. The sample contains 290,000 or so clones, 70% to 90% of which appear only once. The J gene is TRBJ1-1, the V gene TRBV29-1, with a tentative D call TRBD1 (5 bases). This TCR came from a person between 18 and 59 years old who received the Ad26.COV2.S COVID-19 vaccine or a placebo. Sequences were derived from peripheral blood, sampled in a trial of Ad26.COV2.S vaccine versus placebo. The CDR3 is CSVPGPSSAGTEAFF. CDR3 coding DNA: TGCAGCGTCCCGGGACCTTCCTCGGCGGGCACTGAAGCTTTCTTT.